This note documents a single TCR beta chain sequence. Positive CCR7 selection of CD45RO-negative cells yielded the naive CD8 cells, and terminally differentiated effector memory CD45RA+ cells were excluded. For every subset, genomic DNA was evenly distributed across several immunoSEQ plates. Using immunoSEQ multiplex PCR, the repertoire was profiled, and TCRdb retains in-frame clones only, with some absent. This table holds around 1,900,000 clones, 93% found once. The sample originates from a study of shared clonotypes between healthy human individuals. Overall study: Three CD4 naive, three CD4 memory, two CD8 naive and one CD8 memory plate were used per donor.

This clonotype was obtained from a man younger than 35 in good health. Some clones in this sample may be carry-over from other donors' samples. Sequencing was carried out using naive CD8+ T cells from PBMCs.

CDR3 coding DNA: TGCAGCGCGGGAGGGGCGGAAGCTAGCACAGATACGCAGTATTTT. This sequence encodes CSAGGAEASTDTQYF. The V and J genes are TRBV29-1 and TRBJ2-3; 8 positions match TRBD2. V was pared by 7 bases and J by 0 bases, with 9 bases of the junction left unmatched. Germline-derived CDR1 and CDR2 are SQVTM and ANQGSEA. CDR3 length: 15 residues.